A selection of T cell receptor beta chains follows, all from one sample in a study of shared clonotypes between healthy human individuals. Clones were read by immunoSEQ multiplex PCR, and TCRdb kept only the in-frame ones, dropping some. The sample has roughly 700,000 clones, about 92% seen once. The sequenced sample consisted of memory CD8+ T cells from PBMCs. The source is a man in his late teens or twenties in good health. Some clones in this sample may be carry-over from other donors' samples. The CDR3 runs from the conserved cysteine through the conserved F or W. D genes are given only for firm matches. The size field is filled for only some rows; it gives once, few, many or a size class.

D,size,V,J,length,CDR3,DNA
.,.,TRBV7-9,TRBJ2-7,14,CASSLGGNAHEQYF,TGTGCCAGCAGCTTAGGGGGTAATGCCCACGAGCAGTACTTC
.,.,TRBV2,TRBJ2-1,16,CASSEARVSSYNEQFF,TGTGCCAGCAGTGAGGCTCGGGTGAGCTCCTACAATGAGCAGTTCTTC
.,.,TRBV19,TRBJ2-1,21,CASSIGIGHPPGADSEVEQFF,TGTGCCAGTAGTATAGGGATCGGTCACCCCCCAGGGGCAGATAGTGAGGTTGAGCAGTTCTTC
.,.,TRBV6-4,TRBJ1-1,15,CASSADGIGNTEAFF,TGTGCCAGCAGTGCCGACGGCATAGGGAACACTGAAGCTTTCTTT
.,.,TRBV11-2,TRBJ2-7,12,CASSFQQYEQYF,TGTGCCAGCAGCTTCCAGCAGTACGAGCAGTACTTC
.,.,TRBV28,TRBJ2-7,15,CASSFPRTLSYEQYF,TGTGCCAGCAGTTTCCCCCGGACACTCTCCTACGAGCAGTACTTC
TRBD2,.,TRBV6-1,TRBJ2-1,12,CASSEAPAGPFF,TGTGCCAGCAGTGAAGCCCCAGCGGGACCGTTCTTC
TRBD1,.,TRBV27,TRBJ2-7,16,CASSLSGGLSSYEQYF,TGTGCCAGCAGTTTATCAGGGGGCCTCAGCTCCTACGAGCAGTACTTC
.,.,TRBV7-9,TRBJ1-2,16,CASSLIKQEAFHGYTF,TGTGCCAGCAGCTTAATCAAACAGGAGGCCTTTCATGGCTACACCTTC
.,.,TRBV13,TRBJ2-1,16,CASSTRLNRDYNEQFF,TGTGCCAGCAGCACCCGACTCAATCGTGATTACAATGAGCAGTTCTTC
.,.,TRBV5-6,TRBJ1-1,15,CASTPGGNTGTEAFF,TGTGCCAGCACCCCTGGAGGTAACACGGGCACTGAAGCTTTCTTT
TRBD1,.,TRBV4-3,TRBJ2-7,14,CASSAGTGGAEQYF,TGCGCCAGCAGCGCCGGGACAGGGGGCGCGGAGCAGTACTTC
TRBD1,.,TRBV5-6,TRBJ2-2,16,CASSLANSRGTGELFF,TGTGCCAGCAGCTTGGCCAATTCCAGGGGGACCGGGGAGCTGTTTTTT
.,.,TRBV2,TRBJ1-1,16,CASSEFGGQENTEAFF,TGTGCCAGCAGTGAATTTGGGGGGCAGGAGAACACTGAAGCTTTCTTT
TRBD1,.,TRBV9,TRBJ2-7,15,CASSAGTGVLYEQYF,TGTGCCAGCAGCGCCGGGACAGGGGTTCTCTACGAGCAGTACTTC
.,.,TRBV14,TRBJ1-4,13,CASSRSLNEKLFF,TGTGCCAGCAGCCGGAGTCTTAATGAAAAACTGTTTTTT
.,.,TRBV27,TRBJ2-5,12,CASSLSAGTQYF,TGTGCCAGCAGTTTGTCGGCGGGGACCCAGTACTTC
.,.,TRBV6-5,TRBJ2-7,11,CASSYAYEQYF,TGTGCCAGCAGTTACGCGTACGAGCAGTACTTC
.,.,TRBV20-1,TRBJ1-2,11,CSADGSYGYTF,TGCAGCGCCGACGGGTCGTATGGCTACACCTTC
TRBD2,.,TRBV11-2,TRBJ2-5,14,CASSLVAGAETQYF,TGTGCCAGCAGCTTAGTGGCGGGAGCGGAGACCCAGTACTTC
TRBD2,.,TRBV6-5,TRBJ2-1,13,CATMTSGYNEQFF,TGTGCCACCATGACTAGCGGTTACAATGAGCAGTTCTTC
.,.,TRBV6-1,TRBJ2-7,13,CASSAGSSYEQYF,TGTGCCAGCAGTGCCGGGTCCTCCTACGAGCAGTACTTC
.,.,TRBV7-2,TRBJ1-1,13,CASSYHKPTEAFF,TGTGCCAGCAGCTACCATAAGCCTACTGAAGCTTTCTTT
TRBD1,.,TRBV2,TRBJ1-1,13,CASSGGVWTEAFF,TGTGCCAGTTCAGGGGGCGTATGGACTGAAGCTTTCTTT
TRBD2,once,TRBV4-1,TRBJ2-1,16,CASSQDRLASYNEQFF,TGCGCCAGCAGCCAAGATAGACTAGCATCCTACAATGAGCAGTTCTTC
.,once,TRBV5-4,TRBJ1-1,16,CASSPPDKTGNTEAFF,TGTGCCAGCAGCCCCCCGGACAAGACAGGGAACACTGAAGCTTTCTTT
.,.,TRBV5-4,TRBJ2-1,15,CASQNDPGSYNEQFF,TGTGCCAGCCAAAACGACCCGGGATCCTACAATGAGCAGTTCTTC
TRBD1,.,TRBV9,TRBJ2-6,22,CASSGGTGGSVTEPSGANVLTF,TGTGCCAGCAGCGGTGGGACAGGGGGTAGCGTAACCGAACCCTCTGGGGCCAACGTCCTGACTTTC
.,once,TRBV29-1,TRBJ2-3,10,CSATTDTQYF,TGCAGCGCCACCACAGATACGCAGTATTTT
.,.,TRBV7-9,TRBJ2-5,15,CASSLRQGGQETQYF,TGTGCCAGCAGCTTAAGGCAGGGGGGCCAAGAGACCCAGTACTTC
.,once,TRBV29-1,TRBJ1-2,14,CSVEGGGPRYGYTF,TGCAGCGTTGAAGGAGGCGGCCCACGCTATGGCTACACCTTC
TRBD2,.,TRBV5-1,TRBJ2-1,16,CASSLARTSGYNEQFF,TGCGCCAGCAGCTTGGCCAGGACTAGCGGTTACAATGAGCAGTTCTTC
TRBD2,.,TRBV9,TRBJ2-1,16,CASSVLLAGSYNEQFF,TGTGCCAGCAGCGTATTGCTAGCGGGAAGTTACAATGAGCAGTTCTTC
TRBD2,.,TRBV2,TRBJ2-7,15,CASKGGSGDHYEQYF,TGTGCCAGCAAGGGCGGGAGCGGGGACCACTACGAGCAGTACTTC
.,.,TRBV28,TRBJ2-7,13,CASSLDRFYEQYF,TGTGCCAGCAGTTTGGACAGATTCTACGAGCAGTACTTC
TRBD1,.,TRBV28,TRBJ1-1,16,CASSYPDREGNTEAFF,TGTGCCAGCAGTTACCCGGACAGGGAGGGAAACACTGAAGCTTTCTTT
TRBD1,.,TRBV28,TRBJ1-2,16,CASSANSQGWYYGYTF,TGTGCCAGCAGTGCGAACTCACAGGGGTGGTACTATGGCTACACCTTC
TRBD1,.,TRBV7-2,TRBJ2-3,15,CASSVRDRGADTQYF,TGTGCCAGCAGCGTCCGGGACAGGGGTGCAGATACGCAGTATTTT
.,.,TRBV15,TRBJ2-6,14,CATDWVFGANVLTF,TGTGCCACCGATTGGGTCTTCGGGGCCAACGTCCTGACTTTC
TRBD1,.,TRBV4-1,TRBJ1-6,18,CASSQIWPATGGFSPLHF,TGCGCCAGCAGCCAAATTTGGCCGGCGACAGGGGGCTTTTCACCCCTCCACTTT
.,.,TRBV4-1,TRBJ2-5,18,CASSQDRVQGPPGETQYF,TGCGCCAGCAGCCAAGATAGGGTTCAGGGGCCCCCCGGAGAGACCCAGTACTTC
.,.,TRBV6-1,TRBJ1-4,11,CASSEIRELFF,TGTGCCAGCAGTGAAATTCGAGAACTGTTTTTT
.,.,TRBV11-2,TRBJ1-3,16,CASSLVPPSSGNTIYF,TGTGCCAGCAGCTTAGTCCCCCCTAGCTCTGGAAACACCATATATTTT
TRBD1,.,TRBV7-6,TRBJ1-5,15,CASSVDRGRNQPQHF,TGTGCCAGCAGCGTAGACAGGGGGCGTAATCAGCCCCAGCATTTT
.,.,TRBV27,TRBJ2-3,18,CASSLSWGEDLSTDTQYF,TGTGCCAGCAGTTTATCTTGGGGGGAGGACCTTAGCACAGATACGCAGTATTTT
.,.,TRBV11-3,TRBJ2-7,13,CASSSPGDYEQYF,TGTGCCAGCAGCTCCCCGGGGGATTACGAGCAATACTTC